Below are 25 T cell receptor beta chains sequenced from a single sample in a study of CD8+ T cells in alopecia areata. It was cDNA, reverse transcribed from extracted RNA, that served as the sequencing template. Only in-frame clones appear in the TCRdb table, and some are missing; sequencing was by immunoSEQ multiplex PCR. Of under 300,000 clones listed, roughly two thirds were seen once; the top ten hold around 1.2%. This specimen consisted of CD4+ T cells sorted from blood, obtained at week 0. The receptors were sampled from a human donor with alopecia areata.

V gene TRBV25-1 combines with J gene TRBJ1-6, with no clear D. The CDR3 is 13 residues long. Germline CDR1 is MGHDK and CDR2 is SYGVNS. V dropped 8 bases and J dropped 7 bases, with 12 bases sitting between them. The CDR3 DNA follows: TGTGCCAGCGCTAGGGCGGGGAATTCACCCCTCCACTTT. Translated, it gives CASARAGNSPLHF.

The chain recombines TRBV5-1 with TRBJ1-1; 9 bases fit TRBD1. The CDR3 loop spans 16 amino acids. The V segment lost 4 bases and the J segment 8 bases; nucleotides outside the gene matches: 15. In germline, CDR1 is SGHRS, CDR2 YFSETQ. CDR3 in amino acids: CASSILDAGTGPEAFF. The CDR3 region has the DNA TGCGCCAGCAGCATCCTAGACGCCGGGACAGGGCCCGAAGCTTTCTTT. Full variable domain (outside the CDR3, taken from reference TRBV5-1 and TRBJ1-1): KAGVTQTPRYLIKTRGQQVTLSCSPISGHRSVSWYQQTPGQGLQFLFEYFSETQRNKGNFPGRFSGRQFSNSRSEMNVSTLELGDSALYLCASSILDAGTGPEAFFGQGTRLTVV.

Here the CDR3 reads CASRDPSTDTQYF. CDR3 in DNA: TGTGCCAGTAGGGATCCTAGCACAGATACGCAGTATTTT. This chain joins TRBV19 and TRBJ2-3; unclear D gene. The CDR3 covers 13 residues. The V and J ends lost 6 bases and 0 bases respectively, with 7 bases between them. Germline V lookup: CDR1 LNHDA, CDR2 SQIVND (reference sequence).

This chain joins TRBV7-9 and TRBJ2-2, with a weak D call TRBD1 (5 bases). The CDR3 contains 15 residues. The germline gives CDR1 SEHNR, CDR2 FQNEAQ (reference sequence). V was trimmed by 3 bases and J by 5 bases, leaving 13 bases between them. Here the CDR3 DNA reads TGTGCCAGCAGCTTGAGACAGCCAGTGACCGGGGAGCTGTTTTTT. Protein sequence: CASSLRQPVTGELFF.

The chain combines TRBV30 with TRBJ1-5, with D maybe TRBD1 (5 bases). The V end lost 0 bases, the J end lost 6 bases, and 9 bases lay between the germline ends. The CDR3 has 13 amino acids. The germline gives CDR1 GTSNPN, CDR2 SVGIG (reference sequence). The CDR3 protein is CAWSVRGGQPQHF. DNA for the CDR3: TGTGCCTGGAGTGTAAGGGGCGGTCAGCCCCAGCATTTT.

This clone has more than one count but fewer than ten. The CDR3 loop is CASSLYTDTQYF. The DNA for the CDR3 is TGCGCCAGCAGCTTATACACAGATACGCAGTATTTT. The chain recombines TRBV5-1 with TRBJ2-3; no reliable D call. Germline V gives CDR1 SGHRS, CDR2 YFSETQ. The CDR3 totals 12 residues. V dropped 2 bases and J dropped 2 bases, with 3 bases sitting between them.

The rearrangement joins TRBV5-1 to TRBJ2-5; 10 nucleotides align to TRBD2. V trimming: 5 bases; J trimming: 7 bases; junction bases outside the gene matches: 2. The CDR3 is 12 amino acids. Germline V gene sequence: CDR1 SGHRS, CDR2 YFSETQ. DNA for the CDR3: TGCGCCAGCAGTAGGACTAGCGGGACCCAGTACTTC. This codes for CASSRTSGTQYF.

V gene TRBV25-1 combines with J gene TRBJ1-1; D is unresolved. V lost 1 base and J 8 bases, leaving 11 bases between the germline ends. CDR1 and CDR2 from the germline V gene are MGHDK and SYGVNS. There are 13 residues in the CDR3. This CDR3 is CASSEFAGPEAFF. The CDR3 DNA sequence: TGTGCCAGCAGTGAATTCGCCGGCCCCGAAGCTTTCTTT.

The rearrangement joins TRBV13 to TRBJ2-1; 12 bases fit TRBD2. Germline V gene data show CDR1 as PRHDT and CDR2 as FYEKMQ (reference sequence). The CDR3 contains 14 residues. V lost 5 bases, J lost 6 bases, and 2 bases stayed unmatched. The CDR3 here is CASSRTSGANEQFF. CDR3 DNA sequence: TGTGCCAGCAGCCGGACTAGCGGGGCCAATGAGCAGTTCTTC.

The rearrangement links TRBV5-6 to TRBJ1-5; TRBD1 is a possible D gene (5 bases). Germline V gene lookup returns CDR1 SGHDT and CDR2 YYEEEE. Between the trimmed V and J ends, which lost 4 bases and 3 bases, there was a span of 14 bases. This CDR3 has 15 residues. The CDR3 coding sequence is TGTGCCAGCAGCAGCCTTAGACAGCACAATCAGCCCCAGCATTTT. This codes for CASSSLRQHNQPQHF.

The chain employs TRBV5-1 and TRBJ2-1; TRBD2 aligns across 12 bases. V lost 4 bases and J lost 5; bases outside the gene matches: 7. Germline V gives CDR1 SGHRS, CDR2 YFSETQ. The CDR3 sequence is 16 residues long. The CDR3: CASSPGLAGPHNEQFF. The DNA for the CDR3 is TGCGCCAGCAGCCCAGGACTAGCGGGGCCCCACAATGAGCAGTTCTTC.

This clone has only a few counts. V is TRBV29-1 and J is TRBJ1-2; 7 positions agree with TRBD1. The CDR3 sequence is 14 residues long. Losses at the gene ends were 5 bases for V and 2 bases for J; bases not matched to a gene: 8. Germline CDR1 and CDR2: SQVTM and ANQGSEA. The CDR3: CSVSDPDRNYGYTF. Written as DNA, the CDR3 is TGCAGCGTTTCCGATCCGGACAGGAACTATGGCTACACCTTC.

The chain links TRBV25-1 to TRBJ1-4; perhaps TRBD1 as D (6 bases). Per the germline V gene, CDR1 is MGHDK and CDR2 is SYGVNS. The CDR3 is 14 amino acids. Deletions cut 8 bases from V and 7 bases from J, with 17 bases between. Here the CDR3 reads CASPEGVSSEKLFF. DNA for the CDR3: TGTGCCAGCCCCGAGGGGGTGTCGAGTGAAAAACTGTTTTTT.

The chain links TRBV15 to TRBJ2-5, with D unclear. CDR1 LNHNV and CDR2 YYDKDF come from the germline V gene (reference sequence). Between the trimmed V and J ends, which lost 1 base and 3 bases, there was a span of 6 bases. The CDR3 runs 13 residues. DNA of the CDR3: TGTGCCACCAGCAGAGGCAGGAAAGAGACCCAGTACTTC. Encoded protein: CATSRGRKETQYF. The full variable domain, its missing parts supplied by reference TRBV15 and TRBJ2-5, is DAMVIQNPRYQVTQFGKPVTLSCSQTLNHNVMYWYQQKSSQAPKLLFHYYDKDFNNEADTPDNFQSRRPNTSFCFLDIRSPGLGDTAMYLCATSRGRKETQYFGPGTRLLVL.

This sequence joins TRBV5-6 and TRBJ2-1; D perhaps matches TRBD1 (6 bases). The CDR3 extends over 14 amino acids. Germline CDR1 is SGHDT and CDR2 is YYEEEE. V gave up 4 bases and J gave up 7 bases, with 15 bases separating them. This CDR3 is CASSPVPRGNEQFF. In DNA, the CDR3 is TGTGCCAGCAGCCCGGTCCCTAGGGGGAATGAGCAGTTCTTC.

In the case of this clone: Other DNA sequences from this sample encode an identical CDR3 as well. V and J are TRBV29-1 and TRBJ2-7; the match to TRBD1 covers 7 bases. This CDR3 is built from 13 residues. V lost 1 base, J lost 2 bases, and 2 bases stayed unmatched. Germline assignment: CDR1 SQVTM and CDR2 ANQGSEA. The CDR3 coding sequence is TGCAGCGTTGAAGGCCAGGGGGCCTACGAGCAGTACTTC. It translates to CSVEGQGAYEQYF.

This chain links TRBV18 with TRBJ2-7; D call uncertain. The CDR3 is 14 residues long. In germline, CDR1 is KGHSH, CDR2 LQKENI. Deletions cut 3 bases from V and 3 bases from J, with 12 bases between. The CDR3 DNA is TGTGCCAGCTCACCCCCCTCCCTTGTCTACGAGCAGTACTTC. Its translation: CASSPPSLVYEQYF.

With regard to this clone: The CDR3 does not close with the conserved phenylalanine or tryptophan, likely indicating a read error. Because the CDR3's place on the DNA is in doubt, the DNA is left out and the CDR3 is given as listed by TCRdb. The chain is built from TRBV27 and TRBJ1-4. The CDR3 is 10 amino acids long, termini counted. CDR1 and CDR2 from the germline V gene are MNHEY and SMNVEV (reference sequence). The CDR3 reads CASKVVVGRG.

V is TRBV29-1 and J is TRBJ1-4, with a possible D match to TRBD1 (5 bases). Looked up from germline, CDR1 is SQVTM and CDR2 is ANQGSEA. There are 11 residues in the CDR3. V lost 5 bases and J lost 6, with 7 bases in between. CDR3 loop: CSVRGDEKLFF. The CDR3 DNA sequence: TGCAGCGTTCGAGGGGATGAAAAACTGTTTTTT.

This rearrangement joins TRBV6-5 to TRBJ1-2; no reliable D call. V was cut by 0 bases and J by 6 bases, with 11 bases left in between. This CDR3 has 14 amino acids. The germline V gene has CDR1 MNHEY and CDR2 SVGAGI. CDR3 loop: CASSYSRTTDGYTF. The DNA for the CDR3 is TGTGCCAGCAGTTACTCGAGAACTACAGATGGCTACACCTTC.

The chain couples TRBV6-4 to TRBJ2-1, with 7 bases fitting TRBD1. Trimming took 1 base from V and 6 from J; bases not matched to a gene: 6. CDR1 is MRHNA, CDR2 SNTAGT, per germline. The CDR3 sequence is 15 residues long. CDR3 coding DNA: TGTGCCAGCAGTGACTGGGGGACAGCAGGCAATGAGCAGTTCTTC. Its protein product is CASSDWGTAGNEQFF.

The chain employs TRBV4-1 and TRBJ2-5; 11 positions agree with TRBD2. Germline-derived CDR1 and CDR2 are MGHRA and YSYEKL. This CDR3 has 17 residues. V dropped 4 bases and J dropped 6; count of bases not matched to a gene: 13. The CDR3 loop reads CASSPGTSGSLGKTQYF. CDR3 coding DNA: TGCGCCAGCAGCCCCGGGACTAGCGGATCCCTAGGGAAGACCCAGTACTTC.

The genes are TRBV30 and TRBJ2-2; possibly TRBD2 for D (7 bases). V shed 1 base and J shed 13 bases, with 13 bases lying between them. The germline gives CDR1 GTSNPN, CDR2 SVGIG (reference sequence). The CDR3 is 12 amino acids. CDR3 in amino acids: CAWSERGAWLFF. The DNA of the CDR3 is TGTGCCTGGAGTGAACGGGGGGCGTGGCTGTTTTTT.

J is TRBJ1-2 and V is TRBV5-1; D is unresolved. Deletions cut 4 bases from V and 7 bases from J, with 17 bases between. The length of the CDR3 is 14 residues. Germline V CDR1 and CDR2: SGHRS, YFSETQ. CDR3 loop: CASSPTSSSSGYTF. CDR3 sequence (DNA): TGCGCCAGCAGCCCCACATCAAGCAGTAGTGGCTACACCTTC.

The gene calls are TRBV6-5 and TRBJ2-5; TRBD1 matches 10 bases. The CDR3 sequence is 13 residues long. Trimming took 7 bases from V and 5 from J; bases not matched to a gene: 4. Germline V gene lookup returns CDR1 MNHEY and CDR2 SVGAGI. In nucleotides, the CDR3 is TGTGCCAGCAAGGACAGGGGGATTGAGACCCAGTACTTC. This codes for CASKDRGIETQYF.